The 28 T cell receptor beta chains below were found in one sample sequenced in a study of tumor and adjacent non-tumor tissue in lung cancer. Three rounds of nested PCR, following a modified ARM-PCR protocol, produced the TCRbeta library. A single record per CDR3 protein comes from TCRdb applying MiXCR to the multiplex PCR reads. The sample includes over 110,000 distinct CDR3 sequences, around 61% seen only once; the top ten take 18%. No cell sorting was done before RNA was extracted from the tissue. Specimen: lung tumor tissue. The receptors stem from a man between 60 and 75 years old with small cell lung cancer.

At least ten counts were recorded for this clonotype. This rearrangement joins TRBV20-1 to TRBJ1-1; 8 bases are shared with TRBD1. Looked up from germline, CDR1 is DFQATT and CDR2 is SNEGSKA (reference sequence). Unmatched junction bases numbered 8, after V lost 2 bases and J lost 6 bases. The CDR3 is made up of 14 amino acids. The CDR3 DNA reads as TGCAGTGCTAGAAAAGGACAGGGCACCTCTGAAGCTTTCTTT. It translates to CSARKGQGTSEAFF.

This clonotype was observed a few times. The rearrangement links TRBV11-2 to TRBJ2-3, with a tentative D call TRBD1 (5 bases). Germline V CDR1 and CDR2: SGHAT, FQNNGV. V was cut by 0 bases and J by 1 base, with 8 bases left in between. The CDR3 loop spans 15 amino acids. CDR3 region: CASSLDRVRTDTQYF. As DNA, the CDR3 is TGTGCCAGCAGCTTAGACAGGGTGCGCACAGATACGCAGTATTTT.

Comment on this clonotype: Its ends do not fully match the called genes, so a read error is possible. This chain connects TRBV5-4 to TRBJ2-1; weak D call: TRBD1 (5 bases). Germline CDR1 SGHNT, CDR2 YYREEE (reference sequence). There are 15 residues in the CDR3. CDR3 sequence: CASSSGHRAYNERFF. CDR3 DNA: TGTGCCAGCAGCTCCGGACATAGGGCCTACAATGAGCGGTTCTTC.

This clonotype occurred many times. The genes are TRBV29-1 and TRBJ1-4, with 8 positions matching TRBD1. V lost 7 bases, J lost 8 bases, and 6 bases stayed unmatched. This CDR3 is 12 amino acids long. Germline values: CDR1 SQVTM, CDR2 ANQGSEA. CDR3 residues: CSGGQGGEKLFF. CDR3 nucleotides: TGCAGCGGAGGACAGGGAGGCGAAAAACTGTTTTTT.

As for this clonotype: One end of the junction varies from germline; a read error may be responsible. The V and J genes are TRBV11-2 and TRBJ2-2; D possibly corresponds to TRBD2 (6 bases). The CDR3 is 14 amino acids. Germline-derived CDR1 and CDR2 are SGHAT and FQNNGV. The CDR3, as DNA: TGTCCCAGCACCATTAGGGGACTCATCGGGGAGCTGTTCTTT. It codes for CPSTIRGLIGELFF.

This clonotype was picked up a small number of times. Because it lacks the conserved phenylalanine or tryptophan at the end, this CDR3 is likely a read error. This rearrangement joins TRBV11-2 to TRBJ1-5; no reliable D call. Trimming removed 6 bases at V and 5 bases at J, with 14 bases between. The germline V gene has CDR1 SGHAT and CDR2 FQNNGV. This CDR3 is built from 14 residues. The CDR3 DNA follows: TGTGCCAGCAGTTTACTTTCCGGAGATCAGCCCCAGCATTCT. Protein: CASSLLSGDQPQHS.

As regards this clonotype: A junction boundary mismatches the germline segment, possibly from a read error. CDR3 bases: TGTGGCAGCAGCCCAGGACGATGGGTTGAGCAGTTCTTC. Encoded protein: CGSSPGRWVEQFF. The chain links TRBV11-2 to TRBJ2-1; D not resolved. CDR1 and CDR2 (germline): SGHAT, FQNNGV. The CDR3 is 13 amino acids.

CDR3 coding DNA: TGCAGTGCTAAGGGGGGCCGGGGTAGCACAGATACGCAGTATTTT. It translates to CSAKGGRGSTDTQYF. The chain joins TRBV20-1 to TRBJ2-3, with D perhaps given as TRBD1 or TRBD2 (6 bases each). This CDR3 has 15 residues. The germline CDR1 and CDR2 sequences are DFQATT and SNEGSKA (reference sequence). Trimming removed 4 bases at V and 0 bases at J, with 14 bases between.

A single count supports this clonotype. A read error may produce the germline difference seen at one junction end. This sequence joins TRBV29-1 and TRBJ2-3, with 7 bases that match TRBD2. The CDR3 runs to 14 residues. Germline values: CDR1 SQVTM, CDR2 ANQGSEA. This CDR3 is CSYGKAGLTDKQYF. The CDR3 region has the DNA TGCAGTTACGGAAAAGCGGGACTCACTGATAAGCAGTATTTT.

As concerns this clonotype: At one end the junction does not follow the germline gene, possibly because of a read error. The J gene is TRBJ1-5, the V gene TRBV6-2 or TRBV6-3, with no clear D. Germline V gene lookup returns CDR1 MNHEY and CDR2 SVGEGT. The CDR3 is made up of 15 amino acids. The CDR3 DNA follows: TGTGCCAGCAGCTATGTCCGGCTGGTGGGATGGCCCCAGCATTTC. Protein sequence: CASSYVRLVGWPQHF.

V and J are TRBV20-1 and TRBJ2-3, with D hard to call. The CDR3 extends over 13 amino acids. CDR1 and CDR2 (germline): DFQATT, SNEGSKA (reference sequence). The ends were cut back, 0 bases at V and 2 bases at J, with 6 bases in the middle. CDR3: CSARDSLTDTQYF. The CDR3 DNA reads as TGCAGTGCTAGAGATTCTCTCACAGATACGCAGTATTTT.

Of note for this clonotype: As the CDR3 is not closed by the conserved phenylalanine or tryptophan, this likely results from a read error. This chain connects TRBV12-3 or TRBV12-4 to TRBJ2-6, with a tentative D call TRBD2 (7 bases). The CDR3 is 14 amino acids. CDR3 protein: CASSHRAGANVLTS. The CDR3 DNA follows: TGTGCCAGCAGCCACAGGGCGGGGGCCAATGTCCTGACTTCC.

For this clonotype: A much larger clone is a single base away; this may be a read error. Lacking the conserved final phenylalanine or tryptophan, this CDR3 likely reflects a read error. The chain carries TRBV6-5 and TRBJ2-5, with 9 bases identical to TRBD1. Trimming at V came to 10 bases and at J to 4 bases, leaving 10 bases not matched to a gene. Germline V gives CDR1 MNHEY, CDR2 SVGAGI. The CDR3 extends over 14 amino acids. The CDR3 nucleotides are TGTGCCACCGAAAACAGGGGGCAGGGAGAGACCCAGTACTTA. Translation: CATENRGQGETQYL.

There are a few counts of this clonotype. The junction differs from germline at one of its ends, possibly a read error. This rearrangement joins TRBV29-1 to TRBJ2-3, with D hard to call. The CDR3 is 13 residues long. Germline loops: CDR1 SQVTM, CDR2 ANQGSEA. CDR3 in amino acids: CSVSVESTDTQCF. The DNA for the CDR3 is TGCAGCGTTTCTGTGGAGAGCACAGATACGCAGTGTTTT.

A remark on this clonotype: A much larger clonotype is one base distant, so this may be a read error. The gene calls are TRBV6-2 or TRBV6-3 and TRBJ2-1, with TRBD2 matching over 7 bases. The germline V gene has CDR1 MNHEY and CDR2 SVGEGT. This CDR3 is built from 13 residues. The CDR3 region is CVSRRENYNEQFF. CDR3 nucleotide sequence: TGTGTCTCCCGGCGGGAGAACTACAATGAGCAGTTCTTC.

Concerning this clonotype itself: A junction end diverges from the germline sequence, so it may reflect a read error. The rearrangement joins TRBV12-3 or TRBV12-4 to TRBJ1-6; 7 nucleotides match TRBD1. There are 14 residues in the CDR3. CDR3 in amino acids: CASSFRDSGTPLHF. CDR3 DNA sequence: TGTGCCAGCAGTTTTAGGGACAGCGGAACACCTCTCCACTTT.

The gene calls are TRBV5-4 and TRBJ2-2; D gene ambiguous. V gave up 2 bases and J gave up 6 bases, with 8 bases separating them. The CDR3 spans 13 residues. CDR1 is SGHNT and CDR2 is YYREEE in the germline V gene (reference sequence). Written as DNA, the CDR3 is TGTGCCAGCAGCTTCGTGGGGTCCGGGGAGCTGTTTTTT. Protein product: CASSFVGSGELFF. The complete variable domain, with remaining parts taken from reference TRBV5-4 and TRBJ2-2, reads ETGVTQSPTHLIKTRGQQVTLRCSSQSGHNTVSWYQQALGQGPQFIFQYYREEENGRGNFPPRFSGLQFPNYSSELNVNALELDDSALYLCASSFVGSGELFFGEGSRLTVL.

As regards this clonotype: One junction end disagrees with the germline gene, perhaps due to a read error. The V gene is TRBV11-3, the J gene TRBJ2-3; D may be TRBD2 (5 bases). This CDR3 region has 15 residues. In germline, CDR1 is SGHNT, CDR2 YENEEA. The CDR3 nucleotides read TGTGCCAGCAGCGCCGGGATTGCTAGCACAGATAGGCAGTATTTT. Translated, it gives CASSAGIASTDRQYF.

Note on this clonotype: One base away lies a much larger clone, so this may be a sequencing read error. This chain connects TRBV6-5 to TRBJ2-4; TRBD2 is a possible D gene (6 bases). CDR3 length equals 13 residues. Germline CDR1 and CDR2: MNHEY and SVGAGI. The CDR3 nucleotides read TGTACCAGCAGCGAATGGGAGGATAACATTCAGTACTTC. Its translation: CTSSEWEDNIQYF.

This chain connects TRBV18 to TRBJ1-1; D gene unclear. Trimming shortened V by 6 bases and J by 3 bases, and 11 bases separated the two germline ends. CDR1 KGHSH and CDR2 LQKENI come from the germline V gene. This CDR3 contains 13 residues. CDR3 DNA sequence: TGTGCCAGCTCGGACGGGGTTGACACTGAAGCTTTCTTT. It yields the protein CASSDGVDTEAFF.

This sequence joins TRBV28 and TRBJ2-1; 14 bases align to TRBD2. Germline values: CDR1 MDHEN, CDR2 SYDVKM. The trim removed 5 bases at V and 1 base at J, leaving 10 bases unmatched. The CDR3 loop spans 19 amino acids. CDR3 DNA sequence: TGTGCCAGCAGTCCTACCGGGACTAGCGGGAGTAGTTCCTACAATGAGCAGTTCTTC. It specifies CASSPTGTSGSSSYNEQFF. The full variable domain, rest sourced from reference TRBV28 and TRBJ2-1, is DVKVTQSSRYLVKRTGEKVFLECVQDMDHENMFWYRQDPGLGLRLIYFSYDVKMKEKGDIPEGYSVSREKKERFSLILESASTNQTSMYLCASSPTGTSGSSSYNEQFFGPGTRLTVL.

A remark on this clonotype: A read error may produce the germline difference seen at one junction end. The genes are TRBV11-3 and TRBJ1-1, with no clear D. CDR1 is SGHNT and CDR2 is YENEEA in the germline V gene. The CDR3 is 13 residues long. The CDR3 region has the DNA TGTGTCAGTAGCAAAGAGGGAGGTACTGAAGCCTTCTTT. The encoded protein is CVSSKEGGTEAFF.

Turning to this clonotype: A much larger clone sits a single nucleotide away, making a read error possible. V usage is TRBV12-3 or TRBV12-4 and J usage is TRBJ1-1; 7 bases agree with TRBD1. This CDR3 is 15 amino acids long. The chain's CDR3 is CASSLNRGLGTETFF. CDR3 nucleotides: TGTGCCAGCAGTTTAAACAGGGGTCTAGGAACTGAAACTTTCTTT.

The rearrangement uses TRBV28 and TRBJ2-7, with D possibly matching TRBD2 (6 bases). V dropped 3 bases and J dropped 4 bases, with 19 bases sitting between them. Germline V gives CDR1 MDHEN, CDR2 SYDVKM. The CDR3 length is 16 residues. Here the CDR3 DNA reads TGTGCCAGCAGTTTTTCCCTAGCGAGAAACTCATACGAGCAGTACTTC. Translating it yields CASSFSLARNSYEQYF.

To note about this clonotype: At one end the junction does not follow the germline gene, possibly because of a read error. The chain's CDR3 is CAISGRGMGNTEAFF. CDR3 nucleotide sequence: TGTGCCATCAGTGGAAGGGGCATGGGAAACACTGAAGCTTTCTTT. The V and J genes are TRBV24-1 and TRBJ1-1, with TRBD1 as a possible D gene (5 bases). There are 15 residues in the CDR3. Germline lookup yields CDR1 KGHDR and CDR2 SFDVKD.

The count of this clonotype is one. This sequence may be a read error, since a much larger clone differs from it by one base. V gene TRBV6-2 or TRBV6-3 combines with J gene TRBJ2-1; no clear D gene. Germline CDR1 reads MNHEY; CDR2 reads SVGEGT. The CDR3 has 13 residues. In nucleotides, the CDR3 is TGTGCCAACAGTTACGGGTTCCCGGATGAGCAGTTCTTC. It yields the protein CANSYGFPDEQFF.

The chain is built from TRBV24-1 and TRBJ1-2, with D possibly TRBD1 on 5 matching bases. This CDR3 contains 12 residues. V lost 4 bases, J lost 8 bases, and 10 bases lay in between. CDR1 KGHDR and CDR2 SFDVKD come from the germline V gene. DNA of the CDR3: TGTGCCACCAGTGACTCGCGACAGGGCTACACCTTC. Translating gives CATSDSRQGYTF.

This clonotype is medium-sized (0.01 to 0.1%) by share. The rearrangement links TRBV29-1 to TRBJ2-7; 9 positions match TRBD2. The V segment lost 4 bases and the J segment 1 base; nucleotides outside the gene matches: 2. The CDR3 is made up of 13 amino acids. Germline lookup yields CDR1 SQVTM and CDR2 ANQGSEA. The CDR3 sequence: CSVASGISYEQYF. CDR3 coding DNA: TGCAGCGTTGCTAGCGGGATTTCCTACGAGCAGTACTTC.